Included here is one TCR beta chain sequence, with context. The data were obtained in a study of tumor-infiltrating lymphocytes in primary liver carcinoma. About the research overall: Patients' primary liver carcinoma was surgically resected. Subjects consisted of male and female patients aged 30 to 69 years.

CDR1 is WSHSY and CDR2 is SAAADI in the germline V gene. V was trimmed by 7 bases and J by 3 bases, leaving 19 bases between them. The CDR3 sequence is 15 residues long. Using a constant-region primer together with ProtoScript II reverse transcriptase, TCR beta cDNA was made from approximately 500 ng of total RNA. Three nested multiplex PCR rounds of slightly modified ARM-PCR generated TCR beta libraries. A C-beta reverse primer was combined with TRBV1-TRBV30 forward primers in the first two PCR rounds, and each round had approximately 10 cycles. TCRdb independently ran MiXCR on the multiplex PCR reads; one entry per CDR3 protein. Of about 180,000 distinct CDR3 sequences listed, about 60% are singletons. Germline DNA was extracted too, while blood RNA derived from unsorted whole blood. Patients in the cohort were treatment-naive and living with chronic HBV infection.

Sequencing was carried out using peripheral blood. This receptor was taken from a man in his forties with primary liver carcinoma and hepatitis B virus infection. V and J are TRBV10-2 and TRBJ2-7, with D perhaps given as TRBD1 or TRBD2 (5 bases each). As DNA, the CDR3 is TGCGCCAGCAAAATGACACGGGACGGATACTACGAGCAGTACTTC. This gives the protein CASKMTRDGYYEQYF.